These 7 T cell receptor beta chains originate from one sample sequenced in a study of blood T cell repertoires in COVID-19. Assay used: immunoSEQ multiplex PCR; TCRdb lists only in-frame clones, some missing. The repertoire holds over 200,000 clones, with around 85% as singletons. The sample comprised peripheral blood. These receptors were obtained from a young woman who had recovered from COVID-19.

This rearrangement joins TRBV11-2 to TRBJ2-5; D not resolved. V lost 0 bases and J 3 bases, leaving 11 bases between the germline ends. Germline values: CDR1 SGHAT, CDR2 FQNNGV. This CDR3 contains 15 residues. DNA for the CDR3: TGTGCCAGCAGCTTAGATGGAGCGAGAGAAGAGACCCAGTACTTC. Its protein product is CASSLDGAREETQYF. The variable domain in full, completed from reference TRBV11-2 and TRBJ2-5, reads EAGVAQSPRYKIIEKRQSVAFWCNPISGHATLYWYQQILGQGPKLLIQFQNNGVVDDSQLPKDRFSAERLKGVDSTLKIQPAKLEDSAVYLCASSLDGAREETQYFGPGTRLLVL.

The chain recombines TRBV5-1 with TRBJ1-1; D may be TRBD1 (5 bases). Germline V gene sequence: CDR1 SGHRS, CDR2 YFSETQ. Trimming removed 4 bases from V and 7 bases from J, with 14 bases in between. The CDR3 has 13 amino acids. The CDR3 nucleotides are TGCGCCAGCAGCGTCCAAGGGGAGGGTGAAGCTTTCTTT. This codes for CASSVQGEGEAFF.

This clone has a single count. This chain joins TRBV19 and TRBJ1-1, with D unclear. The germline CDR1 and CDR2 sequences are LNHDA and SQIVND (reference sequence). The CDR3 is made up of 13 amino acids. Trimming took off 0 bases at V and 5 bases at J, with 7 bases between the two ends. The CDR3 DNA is TGTGCCAGTAGTATAGAGTTGCGGACTGAAGCTTTCTTT. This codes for CASSIELRTEAFF. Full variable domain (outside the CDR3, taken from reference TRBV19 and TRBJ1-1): DGGITQSPKYLFRKEGQNVTLSCEQNLNHDAMYWYRQDPGQGLRLIYYSQIVNDFQKGDIAEGYSVSREKKESFPLTVTSAQKNPTAFYLCASSIELRTEAFFGQGTRLTVV.

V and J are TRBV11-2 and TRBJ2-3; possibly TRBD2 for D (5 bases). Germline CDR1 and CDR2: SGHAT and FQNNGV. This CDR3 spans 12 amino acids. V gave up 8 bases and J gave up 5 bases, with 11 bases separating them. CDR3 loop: CASCGREDTQYF. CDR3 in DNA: TGTGCCAGCTGCGGTCGGGAAGATACGCAGTATTTT.

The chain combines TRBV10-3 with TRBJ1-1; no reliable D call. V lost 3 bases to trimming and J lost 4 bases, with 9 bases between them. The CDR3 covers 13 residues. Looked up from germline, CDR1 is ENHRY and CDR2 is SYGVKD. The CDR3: CAISDLVATEAFF. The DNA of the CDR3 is TGTGCCATCAGTGATTTGGTGGCCACTGAAGCTTTCTTT.

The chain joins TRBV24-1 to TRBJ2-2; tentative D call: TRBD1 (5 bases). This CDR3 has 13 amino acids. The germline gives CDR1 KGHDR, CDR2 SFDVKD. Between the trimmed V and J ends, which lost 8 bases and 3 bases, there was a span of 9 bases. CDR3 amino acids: CATTDSDTGELFF. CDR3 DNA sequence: TGTGCCACCACTGACAGTGACACCGGGGAGCTGTTTTTT.

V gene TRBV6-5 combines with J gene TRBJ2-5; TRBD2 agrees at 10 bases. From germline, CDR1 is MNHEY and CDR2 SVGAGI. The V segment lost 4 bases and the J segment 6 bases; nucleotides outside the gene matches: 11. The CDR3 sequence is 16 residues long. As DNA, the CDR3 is TGTGCCAGCAGTTCCCTAAGGACTAGCGGTAGTAAGACCCAGTACTTC. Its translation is CASSSLRTSGSKTQYF.